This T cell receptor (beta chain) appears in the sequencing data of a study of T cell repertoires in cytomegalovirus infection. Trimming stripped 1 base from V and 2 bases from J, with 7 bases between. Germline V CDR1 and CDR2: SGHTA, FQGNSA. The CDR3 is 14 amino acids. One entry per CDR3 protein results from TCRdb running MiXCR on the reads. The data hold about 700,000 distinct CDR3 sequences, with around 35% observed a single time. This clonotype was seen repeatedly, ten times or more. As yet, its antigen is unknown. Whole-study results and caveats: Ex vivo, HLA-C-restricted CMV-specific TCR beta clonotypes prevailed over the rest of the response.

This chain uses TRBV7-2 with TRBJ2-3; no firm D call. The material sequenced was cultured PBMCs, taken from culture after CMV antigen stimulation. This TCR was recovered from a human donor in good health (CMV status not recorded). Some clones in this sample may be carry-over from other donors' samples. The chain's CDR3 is CASSLGALTDTQYF. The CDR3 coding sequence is TGTGCCAGCAGCTTAGGGGCCCTCACAGATACGCAGTATTTT.